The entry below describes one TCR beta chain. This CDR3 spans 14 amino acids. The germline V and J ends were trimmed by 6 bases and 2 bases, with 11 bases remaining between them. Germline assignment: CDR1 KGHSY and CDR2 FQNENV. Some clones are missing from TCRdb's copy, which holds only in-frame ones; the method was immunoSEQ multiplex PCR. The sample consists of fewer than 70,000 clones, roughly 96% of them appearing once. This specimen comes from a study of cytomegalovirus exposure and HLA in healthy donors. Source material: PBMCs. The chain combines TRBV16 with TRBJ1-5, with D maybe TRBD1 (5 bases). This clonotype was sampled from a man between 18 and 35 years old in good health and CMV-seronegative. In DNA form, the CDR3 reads TGTGCCAGCAGACTGGGAGGGGGCAATCAGCCCCAGCATTTT. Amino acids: CASRLGGGNQPQHF.